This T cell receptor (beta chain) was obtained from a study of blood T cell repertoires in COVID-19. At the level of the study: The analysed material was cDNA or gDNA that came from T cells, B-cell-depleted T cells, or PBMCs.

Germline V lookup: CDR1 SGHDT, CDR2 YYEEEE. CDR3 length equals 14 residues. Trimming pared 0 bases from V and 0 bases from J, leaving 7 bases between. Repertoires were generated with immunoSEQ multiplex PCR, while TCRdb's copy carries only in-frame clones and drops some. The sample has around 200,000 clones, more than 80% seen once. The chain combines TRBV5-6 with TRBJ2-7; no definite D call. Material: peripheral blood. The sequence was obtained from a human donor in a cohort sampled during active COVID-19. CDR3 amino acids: CASSLVGASYEQYF. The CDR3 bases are TGTGCCAGCAGCTTGGTCGGAGCCTCCTACGAGCAGTACTTC.